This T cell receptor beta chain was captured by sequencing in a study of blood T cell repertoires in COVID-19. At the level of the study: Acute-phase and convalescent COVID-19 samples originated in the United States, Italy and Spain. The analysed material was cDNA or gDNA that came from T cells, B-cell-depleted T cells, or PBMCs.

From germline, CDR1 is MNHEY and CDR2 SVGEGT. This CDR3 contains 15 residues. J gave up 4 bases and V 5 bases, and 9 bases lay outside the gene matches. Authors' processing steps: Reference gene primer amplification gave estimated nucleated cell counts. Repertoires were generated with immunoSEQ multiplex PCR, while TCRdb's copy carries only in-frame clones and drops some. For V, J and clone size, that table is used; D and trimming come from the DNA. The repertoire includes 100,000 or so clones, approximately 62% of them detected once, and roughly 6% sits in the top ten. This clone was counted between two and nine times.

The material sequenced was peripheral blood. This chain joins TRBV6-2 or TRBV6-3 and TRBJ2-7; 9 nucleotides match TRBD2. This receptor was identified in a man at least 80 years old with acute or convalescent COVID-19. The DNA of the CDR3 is TGTGCCAGCAGTACAAACCGACTAGCGGCGTACGAGCAGTACTTC. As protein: CASSTNRLAAYEQYF.